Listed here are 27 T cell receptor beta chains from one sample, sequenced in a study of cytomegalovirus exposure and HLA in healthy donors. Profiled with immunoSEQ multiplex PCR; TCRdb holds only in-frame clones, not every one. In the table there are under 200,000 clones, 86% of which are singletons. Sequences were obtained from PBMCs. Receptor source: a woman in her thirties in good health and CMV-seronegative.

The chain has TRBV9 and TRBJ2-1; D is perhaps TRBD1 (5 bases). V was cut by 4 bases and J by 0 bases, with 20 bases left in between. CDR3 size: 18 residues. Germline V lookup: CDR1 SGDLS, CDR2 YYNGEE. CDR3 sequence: CASSPPRGAPSSYNEQFF. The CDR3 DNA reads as TGTGCCAGCAGCCCTCCTCGTGGGGCTCCCAGCTCCTACAATGAGCAGTTCTTC.

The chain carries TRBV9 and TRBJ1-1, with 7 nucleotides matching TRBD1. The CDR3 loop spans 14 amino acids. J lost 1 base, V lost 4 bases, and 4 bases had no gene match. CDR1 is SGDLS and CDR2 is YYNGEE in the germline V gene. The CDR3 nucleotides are TGTGCCAGCAGCACCCAGGGGGGGAACACTGAAGCTTTCTTT. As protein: CASSTQGGNTEAFF.

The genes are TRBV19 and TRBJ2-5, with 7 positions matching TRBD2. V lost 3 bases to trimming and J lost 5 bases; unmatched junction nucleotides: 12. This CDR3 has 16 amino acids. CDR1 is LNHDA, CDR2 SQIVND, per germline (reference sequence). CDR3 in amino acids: CASSILSAPGGETQYF. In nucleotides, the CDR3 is TGTGCCAGTAGTATTTTGTCGGCCCCCGGGGGGGAGACCCAGTACTTC.

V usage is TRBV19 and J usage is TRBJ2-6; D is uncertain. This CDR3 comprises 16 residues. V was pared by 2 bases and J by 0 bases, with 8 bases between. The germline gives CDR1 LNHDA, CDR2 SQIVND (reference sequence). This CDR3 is CASSILGSSGANVLTF. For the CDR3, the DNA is TGTGCCAGTAGTATATTGGGCAGCTCTGGGGCCAACGTCCTGACTTTC. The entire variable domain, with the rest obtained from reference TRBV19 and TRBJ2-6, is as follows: DGGITQSPKYLFRKEGQNVTLSCEQNLNHDAMYWYRQDPGQGLRLIYYSQIVNDFQKGDIAEGYSVSREKKESFPLTVTSAQKNPTAFYLCASSILGSSGANVLTFGAGSRLTVL.

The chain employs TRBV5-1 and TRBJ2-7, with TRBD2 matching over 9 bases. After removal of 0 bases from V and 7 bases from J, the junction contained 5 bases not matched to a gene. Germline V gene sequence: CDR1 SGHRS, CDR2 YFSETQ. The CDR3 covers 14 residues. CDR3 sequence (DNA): TGCGCCAGCAGCTTGGGCGGGGGGGCAGGTGAGCAGTACTTC. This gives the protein CASSLGGGAGEQYF.

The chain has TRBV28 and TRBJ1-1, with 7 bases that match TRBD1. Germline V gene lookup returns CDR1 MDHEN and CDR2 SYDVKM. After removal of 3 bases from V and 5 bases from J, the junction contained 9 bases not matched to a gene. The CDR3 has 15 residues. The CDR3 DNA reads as TGTGCCAGCAGTTTCTTCACAGGGGCAGGAACTGAAGCTTTCTTT. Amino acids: CASSFFTGAGTEAFF.

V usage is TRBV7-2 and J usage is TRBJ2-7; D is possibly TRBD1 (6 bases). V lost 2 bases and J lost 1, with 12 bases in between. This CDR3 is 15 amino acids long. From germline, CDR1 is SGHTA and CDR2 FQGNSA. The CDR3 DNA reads TGTGCCAGCAGCTTAAACCCAGGGGTTTCCTACGAGCAGTACTTC. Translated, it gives CASSLNPGVSYEQYF.

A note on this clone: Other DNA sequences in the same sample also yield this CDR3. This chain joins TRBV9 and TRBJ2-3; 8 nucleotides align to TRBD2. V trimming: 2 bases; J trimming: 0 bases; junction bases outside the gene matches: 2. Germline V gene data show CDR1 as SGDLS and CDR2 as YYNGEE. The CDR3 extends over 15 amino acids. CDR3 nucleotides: TGTGCCAGCAGCGTCGGGGGGGGTAGCACAGATACGCAGTATTTT. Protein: CASSVGGGSTDTQYF.

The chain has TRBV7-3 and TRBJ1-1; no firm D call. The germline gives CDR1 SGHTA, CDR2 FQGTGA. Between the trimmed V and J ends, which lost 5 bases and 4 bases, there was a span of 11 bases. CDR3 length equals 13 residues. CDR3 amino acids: CASSPQAGTEAFF. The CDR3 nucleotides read TGTGCCAGCAGCCCCCAGGCTGGCACTGAAGCTTTCTTT.

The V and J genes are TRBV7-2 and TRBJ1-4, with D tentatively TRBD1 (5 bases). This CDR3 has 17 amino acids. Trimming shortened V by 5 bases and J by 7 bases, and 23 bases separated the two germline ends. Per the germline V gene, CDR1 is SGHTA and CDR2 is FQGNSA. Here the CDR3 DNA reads TGTGCCAGCAGCGGCGTCGGGGCGAAGTTAGGAAGTGAAAAACTGTTTTTT. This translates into CASSGVGAKLGSEKLFF.

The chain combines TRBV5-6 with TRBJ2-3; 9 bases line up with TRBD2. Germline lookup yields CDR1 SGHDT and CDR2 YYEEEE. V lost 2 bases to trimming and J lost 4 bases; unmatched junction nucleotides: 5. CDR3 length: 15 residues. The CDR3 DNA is TGTGCCAGCAGCTTCGGCGGGGGGGGAGCAGATACGCAGTATTTT. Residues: CASSFGGGGADTQYF.

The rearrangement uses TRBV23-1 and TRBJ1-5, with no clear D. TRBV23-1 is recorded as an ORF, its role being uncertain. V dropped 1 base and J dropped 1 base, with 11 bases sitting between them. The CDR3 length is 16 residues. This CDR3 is CASSQWVLRSNQPQHF. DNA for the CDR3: TGCGCCAGCAGTCAATGGGTCTTGCGGAGCAATCAGCCCCAGCATTTT.

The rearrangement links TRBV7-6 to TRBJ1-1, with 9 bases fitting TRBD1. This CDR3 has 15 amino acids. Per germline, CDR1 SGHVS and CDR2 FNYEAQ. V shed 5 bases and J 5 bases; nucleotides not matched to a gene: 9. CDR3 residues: CASSTNRGPGTEAFF. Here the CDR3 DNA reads TGTGCCAGCAGCACCAACAGGGGGCCGGGGACTGAAGCTTTCTTT.

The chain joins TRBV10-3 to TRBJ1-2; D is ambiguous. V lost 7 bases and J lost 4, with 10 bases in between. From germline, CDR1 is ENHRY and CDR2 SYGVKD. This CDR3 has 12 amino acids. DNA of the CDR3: TGTGCCATCACCCCAGGCACCTATGGCTACACCTTC. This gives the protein CAITPGTYGYTF.

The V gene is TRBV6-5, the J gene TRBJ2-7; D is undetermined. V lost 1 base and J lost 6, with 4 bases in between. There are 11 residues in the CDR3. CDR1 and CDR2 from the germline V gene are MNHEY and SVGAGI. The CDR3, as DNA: TGTGCCAGCAGTTACTATGGCGAGCAGTACTTC. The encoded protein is CASSYYGEQYF.

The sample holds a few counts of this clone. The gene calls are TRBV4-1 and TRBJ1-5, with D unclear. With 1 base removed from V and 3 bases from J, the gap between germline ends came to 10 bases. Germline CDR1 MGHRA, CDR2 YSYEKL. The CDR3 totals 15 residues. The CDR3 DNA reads TGCGCCAGCAGCCAAGGGTCGGGTGACAATCAGCCCCAGCATTTT. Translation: CASSQGSGDNQPQHF.

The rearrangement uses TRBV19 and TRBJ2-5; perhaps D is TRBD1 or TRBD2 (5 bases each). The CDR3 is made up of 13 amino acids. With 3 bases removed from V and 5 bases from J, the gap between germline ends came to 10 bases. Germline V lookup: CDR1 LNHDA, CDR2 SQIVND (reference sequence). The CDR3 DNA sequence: TGTGCCAGTAGTATTTCCAGGGACGAGACCCAGTACTTC. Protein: CASSISRDETQYF.

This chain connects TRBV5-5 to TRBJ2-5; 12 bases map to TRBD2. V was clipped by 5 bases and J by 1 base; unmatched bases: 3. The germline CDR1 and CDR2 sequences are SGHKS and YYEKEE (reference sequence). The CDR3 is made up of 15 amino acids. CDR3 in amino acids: CASSTSGGIQETQYF. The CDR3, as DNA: TGTGCCAGCAGTACTAGCGGGGGGATCCAAGAGACCCAGTACTTC.

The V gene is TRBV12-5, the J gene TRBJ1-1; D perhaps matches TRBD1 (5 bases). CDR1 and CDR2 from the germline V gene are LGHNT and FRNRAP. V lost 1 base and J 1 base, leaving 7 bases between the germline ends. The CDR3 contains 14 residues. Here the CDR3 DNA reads TGTGCTAGTGGTTTGGGGACACCGAACACTGAAGCTTTCTTT. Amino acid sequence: CASGLGTPNTEAFF.

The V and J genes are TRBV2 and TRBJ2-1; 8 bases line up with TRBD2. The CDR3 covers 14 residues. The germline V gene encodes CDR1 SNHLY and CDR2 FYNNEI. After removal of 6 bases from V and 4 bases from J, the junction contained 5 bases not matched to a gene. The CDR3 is CASSVGGGYNEQFF. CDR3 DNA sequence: TGTGCCAGCAGCGTCGGGGGGGGTTACAATGAGCAGTTCTTC.

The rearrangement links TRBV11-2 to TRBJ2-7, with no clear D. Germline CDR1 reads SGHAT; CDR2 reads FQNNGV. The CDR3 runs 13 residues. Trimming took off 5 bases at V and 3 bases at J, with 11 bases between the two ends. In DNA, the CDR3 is TGTGCCAGCAGCCCCCAGCTAGGCTACGAGCAGTACTTC. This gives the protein CASSPQLGYEQYF.

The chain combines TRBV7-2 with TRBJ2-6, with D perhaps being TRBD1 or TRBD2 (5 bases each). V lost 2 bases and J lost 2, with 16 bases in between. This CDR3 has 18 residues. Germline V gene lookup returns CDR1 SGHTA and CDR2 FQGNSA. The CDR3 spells CASSLFVSGSAGANVLTF. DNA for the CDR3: TGTGCCAGCAGCTTATTCGTGTCAGGGAGTGCTGGGGCCAACGTCCTGACTTTC.

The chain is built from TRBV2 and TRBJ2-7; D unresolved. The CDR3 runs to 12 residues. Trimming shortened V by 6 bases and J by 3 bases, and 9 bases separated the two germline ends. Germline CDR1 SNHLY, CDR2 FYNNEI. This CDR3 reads CASRKGLYEQYF. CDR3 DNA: TGTGCCAGCAGGAAGGGCCTCTACGAGCAGTACTTC.

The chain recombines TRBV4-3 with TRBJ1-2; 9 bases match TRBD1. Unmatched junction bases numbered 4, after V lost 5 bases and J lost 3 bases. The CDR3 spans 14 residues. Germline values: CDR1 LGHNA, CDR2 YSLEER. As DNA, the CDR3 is TGCGCCAGCAGCAACCGGGACAGGGACTATGGCTACACCTTC. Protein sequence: CASSNRDRDYGYTF.

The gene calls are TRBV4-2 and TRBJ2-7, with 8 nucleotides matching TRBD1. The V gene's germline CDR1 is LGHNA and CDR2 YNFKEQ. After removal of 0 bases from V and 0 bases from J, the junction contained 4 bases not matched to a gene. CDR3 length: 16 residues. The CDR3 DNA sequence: TGTGCCAGCAGCCAAGAGGACAGGGATAGCTCCTACGAGCAGTACTTC. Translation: CASSQEDRDSSYEQYF.

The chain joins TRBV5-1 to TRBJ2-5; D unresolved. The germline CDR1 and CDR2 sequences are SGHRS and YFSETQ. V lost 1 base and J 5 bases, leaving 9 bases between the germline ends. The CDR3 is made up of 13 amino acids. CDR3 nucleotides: TGCGCCAGCAGCTTGCTTGAAGAGGAGACCCAGTACTTC. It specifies CASSLLEEETQYF.

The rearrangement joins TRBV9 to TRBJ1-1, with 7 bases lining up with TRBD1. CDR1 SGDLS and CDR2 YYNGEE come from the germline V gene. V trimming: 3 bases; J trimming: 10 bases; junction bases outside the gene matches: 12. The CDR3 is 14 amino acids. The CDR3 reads CASSASGQAVGAFF. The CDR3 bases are TGTGCCAGCAGCGCCTCTGGACAGGCCGTCGGAGCTTTCTTT.